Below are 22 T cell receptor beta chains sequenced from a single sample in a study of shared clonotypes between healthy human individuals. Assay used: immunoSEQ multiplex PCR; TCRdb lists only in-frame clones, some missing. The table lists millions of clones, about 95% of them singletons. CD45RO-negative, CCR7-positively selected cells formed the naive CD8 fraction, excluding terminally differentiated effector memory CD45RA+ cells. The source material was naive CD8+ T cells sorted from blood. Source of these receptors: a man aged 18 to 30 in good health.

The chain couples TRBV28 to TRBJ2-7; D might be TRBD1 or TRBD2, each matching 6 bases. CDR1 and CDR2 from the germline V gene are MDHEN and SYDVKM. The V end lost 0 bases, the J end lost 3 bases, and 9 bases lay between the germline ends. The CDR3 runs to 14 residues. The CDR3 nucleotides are TGTGCCAGCAGTTTATGGGAGGGGGGCTACGAGCAGTACTTC. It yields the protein CASSLWEGGYEQYF.

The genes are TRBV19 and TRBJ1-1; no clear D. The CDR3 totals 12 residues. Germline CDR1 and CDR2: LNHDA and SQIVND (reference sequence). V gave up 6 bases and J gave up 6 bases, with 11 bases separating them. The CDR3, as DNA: TGTGCCAGTAGGGGGATCAGCGCTGAAGCTTTCTTT. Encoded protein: CASRGISAEAFF.

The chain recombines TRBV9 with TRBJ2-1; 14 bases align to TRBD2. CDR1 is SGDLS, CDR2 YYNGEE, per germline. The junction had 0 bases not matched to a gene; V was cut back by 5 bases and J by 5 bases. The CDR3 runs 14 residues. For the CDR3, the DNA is TGTGCCAGCAGGGGACTAGCGGGGGACAATGAGCAGTTCTTC. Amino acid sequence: CASRGLAGDNEQFF. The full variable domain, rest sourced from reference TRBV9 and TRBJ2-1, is DSGVTQTPKHLITATGQRVTLRCSPRSGDLSVYWYQQSLDQGLQFLIQYYNGEERAKGNILERFSAQQFPDLHSELNLSSLELGDSALYFCASRGLAGDNEQFFGPGTRLTVL.

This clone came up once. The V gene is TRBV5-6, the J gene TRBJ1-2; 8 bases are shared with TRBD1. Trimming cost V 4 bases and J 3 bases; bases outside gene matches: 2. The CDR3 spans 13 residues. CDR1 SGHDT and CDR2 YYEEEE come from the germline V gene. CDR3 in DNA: TGTGCCAGCAGCCTACAGGGGGACTATGGCTACACCTTC. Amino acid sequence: CASSLQGDYGYTF.

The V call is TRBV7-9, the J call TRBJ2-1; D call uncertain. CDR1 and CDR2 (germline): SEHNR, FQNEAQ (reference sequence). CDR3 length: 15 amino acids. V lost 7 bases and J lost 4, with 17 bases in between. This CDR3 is CASILLGVTYNEQFF. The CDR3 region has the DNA TGTGCCAGCATCCTGCTGGGTGTAACATACAATGAGCAGTTCTTC.

CDR3 coding DNA: TGTGCCACCAGCAGAGATCGGGGACCTGGCTACGAGCAGTACTTC. As protein: CATSRDRGPGYEQYF. The chain uses TRBV15 and TRBJ2-7; D tentatively fits TRBD1 or TRBD2 (5 bases each). The germline V and J ends were trimmed by 0 bases and 3 bases, with 12 bases remaining between them. The CDR3 runs 15 residues. Germline CDR1 reads LNHNV; CDR2 reads YYDKDF (reference sequence).

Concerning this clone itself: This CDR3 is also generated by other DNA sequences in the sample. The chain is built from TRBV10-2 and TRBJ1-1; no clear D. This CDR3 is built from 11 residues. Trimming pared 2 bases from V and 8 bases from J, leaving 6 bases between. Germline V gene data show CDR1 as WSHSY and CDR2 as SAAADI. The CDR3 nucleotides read TGCGCCAGCAGTGAGGGCGGAGAAGCTTTCTTT. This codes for CASSEGGEAFF.

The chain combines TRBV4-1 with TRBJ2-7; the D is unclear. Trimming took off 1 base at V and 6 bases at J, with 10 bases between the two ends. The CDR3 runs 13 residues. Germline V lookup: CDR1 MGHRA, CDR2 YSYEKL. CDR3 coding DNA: TGCGCCAGCAGCCAAGGGACCGCCCTCGAGCAGTACTTC. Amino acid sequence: CASSQGTALEQYF.

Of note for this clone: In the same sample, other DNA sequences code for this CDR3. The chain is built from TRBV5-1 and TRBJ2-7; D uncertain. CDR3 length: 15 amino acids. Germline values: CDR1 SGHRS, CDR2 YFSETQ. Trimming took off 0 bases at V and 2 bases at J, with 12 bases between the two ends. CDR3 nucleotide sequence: TGCGCCAGCAGCTTGGGTGCGGACCCCACCTACGAGCAGTACTTC. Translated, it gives CASSLGADPTYEQYF.

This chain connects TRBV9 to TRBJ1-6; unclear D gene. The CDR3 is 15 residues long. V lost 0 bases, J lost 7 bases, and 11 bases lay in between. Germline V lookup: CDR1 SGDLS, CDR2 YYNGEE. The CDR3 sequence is CASSVARDYNSPLHF. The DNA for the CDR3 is TGTGCCAGCAGCGTAGCTCGAGATTACAATTCACCCCTCCACTTT. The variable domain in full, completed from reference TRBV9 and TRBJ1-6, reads DSGVTQTPKHLITATGQRVTLRCSPRSGDLSVYWYQQSLDQGLQFLIQYYNGEERAKGNILERFSAQQFPDLHSELNLSSLELGDSALYFCASSVARDYNSPLHFGNGTRLTVT.

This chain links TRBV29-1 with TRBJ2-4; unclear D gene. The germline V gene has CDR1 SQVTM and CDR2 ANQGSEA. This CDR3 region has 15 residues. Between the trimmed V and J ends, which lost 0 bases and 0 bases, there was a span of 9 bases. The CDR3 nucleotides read TGCAGCGTTGAAGACCCAGCTGGAGCCAAAAACATTCAGTACTTC. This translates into CSVEDPAGAKNIQYF.

CDR3 sequence (DNA): TGTGCCAGCAGCCAAGATAAGTATCAGGGGGACACTGAAGCTTTCTTT. This encodes CASSQDKYQGDTEAFF. V usage is TRBV4-2 and J usage is TRBJ1-1; 7 nucleotides align to TRBD1. The V segment lost 0 bases and the J segment 3 bases; nucleotides outside the gene matches: 7. The CDR3 extends over 16 amino acids. Germline lookup yields CDR1 LGHNA and CDR2 YNFKEQ.

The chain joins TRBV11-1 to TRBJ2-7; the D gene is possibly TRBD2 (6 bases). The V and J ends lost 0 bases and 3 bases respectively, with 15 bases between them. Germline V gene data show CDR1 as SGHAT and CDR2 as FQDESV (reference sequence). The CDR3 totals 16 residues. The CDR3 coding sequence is TGTGCCAGCAGCTTAGCGGAGGGGAGAGGGAGCTACGAGCAGTACTTC. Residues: CASSLAEGRGSYEQYF.

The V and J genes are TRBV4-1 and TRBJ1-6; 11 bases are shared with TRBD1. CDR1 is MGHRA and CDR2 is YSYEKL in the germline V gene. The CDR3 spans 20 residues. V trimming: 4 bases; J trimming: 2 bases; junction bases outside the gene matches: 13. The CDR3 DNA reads TGCGCCAGCAGCCTCTTAGTCCAGGACAGGGGGCAGACCTATAATTCACCCCTCCACTTT. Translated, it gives CASSLLVQDRGQTYNSPLHF.

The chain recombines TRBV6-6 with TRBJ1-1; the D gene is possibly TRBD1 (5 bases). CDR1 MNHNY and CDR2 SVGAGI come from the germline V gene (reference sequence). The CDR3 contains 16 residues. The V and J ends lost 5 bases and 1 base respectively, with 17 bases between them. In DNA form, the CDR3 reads TGTGCCAGCAGTACAACTCACAGGCCTCCGAACACTGAAGCTTTCTTT. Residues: CASSTTHRPPNTEAFF.

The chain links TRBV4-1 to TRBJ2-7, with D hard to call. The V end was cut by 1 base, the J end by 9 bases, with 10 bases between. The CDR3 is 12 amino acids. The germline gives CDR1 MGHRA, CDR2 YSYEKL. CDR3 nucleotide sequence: TGCGCCAGCAGCCAAGTGGGCGCAGCGCAGTACTTC. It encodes CASSQVGAAQYF.

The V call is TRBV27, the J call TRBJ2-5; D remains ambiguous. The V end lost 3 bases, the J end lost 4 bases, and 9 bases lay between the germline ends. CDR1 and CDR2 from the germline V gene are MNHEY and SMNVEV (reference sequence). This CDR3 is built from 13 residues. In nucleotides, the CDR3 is TGTGCCAGCAGTTTTCAGGTTGGAGAGACCCAGTACTTC. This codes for CASSFQVGETQYF.

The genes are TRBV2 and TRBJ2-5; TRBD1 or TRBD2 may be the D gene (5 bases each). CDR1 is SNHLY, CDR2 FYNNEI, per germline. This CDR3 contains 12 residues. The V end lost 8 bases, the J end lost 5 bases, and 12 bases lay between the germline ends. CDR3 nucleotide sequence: TGTGCCAGCTTCCAGGGCGGGGAGACCCAGTACTTC. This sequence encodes CASFQGGETQYF.

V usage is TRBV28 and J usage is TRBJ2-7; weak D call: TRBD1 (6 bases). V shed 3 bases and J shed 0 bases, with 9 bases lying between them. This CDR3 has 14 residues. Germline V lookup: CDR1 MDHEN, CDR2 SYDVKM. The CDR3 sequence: CASSFLGASYEQYF. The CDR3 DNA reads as TGTGCCAGCAGTTTTTTGGGGGCCTCCTACGAGCAGTACTTC.

The CDR3 reads CASSLGQSDYGYTF. The CDR3 DNA sequence: TGTGCCAGCAGCTTGGGTCAGTCAGACTATGGCTACACCTTC. This rearrangement joins TRBV5-6 to TRBJ1-2; D is undetermined. CDR1 and CDR2 from the germline V gene are SGHDT and YYEEEE. This CDR3 has 14 amino acids. V gave up 0 bases and J gave up 3 bases, with 9 bases separating them.

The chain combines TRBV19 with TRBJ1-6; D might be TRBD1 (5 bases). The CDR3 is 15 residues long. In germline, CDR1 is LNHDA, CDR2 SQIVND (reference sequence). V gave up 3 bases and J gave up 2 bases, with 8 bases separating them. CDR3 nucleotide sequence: TGTGCCAGTAGTATCGAGACAGCCTATAATTCACCCCTCCACTTT. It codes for CASSIETAYNSPLHF.

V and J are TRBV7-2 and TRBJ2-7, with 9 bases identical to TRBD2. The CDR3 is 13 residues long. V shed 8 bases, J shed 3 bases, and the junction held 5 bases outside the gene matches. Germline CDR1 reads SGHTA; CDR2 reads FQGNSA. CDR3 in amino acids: CASEGSGSYEQYF. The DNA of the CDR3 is TGTGCCAGCGAGGGTAGCGGGAGCTACGAGCAGTACTTC. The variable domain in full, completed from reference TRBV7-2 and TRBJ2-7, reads GAGVSQSPSNKVTEKGKDVELRCDPISGHTALYWYRQSLGQGLEFLIYFQGNSAPDKSGLPSDRFSAERTGGSVSTLTIQRTQQEDSAVYLCASEGSGSYEQYFGPGTRLTVT.